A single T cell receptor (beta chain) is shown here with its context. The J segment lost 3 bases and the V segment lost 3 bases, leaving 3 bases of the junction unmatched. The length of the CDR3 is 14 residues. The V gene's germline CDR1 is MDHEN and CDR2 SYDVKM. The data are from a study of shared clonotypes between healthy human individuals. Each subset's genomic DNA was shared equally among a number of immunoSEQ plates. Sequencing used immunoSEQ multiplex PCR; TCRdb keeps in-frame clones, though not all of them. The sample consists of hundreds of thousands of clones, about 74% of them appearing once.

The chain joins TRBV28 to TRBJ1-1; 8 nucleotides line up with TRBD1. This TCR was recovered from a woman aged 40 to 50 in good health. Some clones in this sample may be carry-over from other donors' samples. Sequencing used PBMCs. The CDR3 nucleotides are TGTGCCAGCAGTTTGGAACAGGGGGACACTGAAGCTTTCTTT. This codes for CASSLEQGDTEAFF. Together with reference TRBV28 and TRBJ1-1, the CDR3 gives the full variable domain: DVKVTQSSRYLVKRTGEKVFLECVQDMDHENMFWYRQDPGLGLRLIYFSYDVKMKEKGDIPEGYSVSREKKERFSLILESASTNQTSMYLCASSLEQGDTEAFFGQGTRLTVV.